This section outlines one T cell receptor (beta chain) sequence together with its context. The ends were cut back, 0 bases at V and 7 bases at J, with 9 bases in the middle. The germline CDR1 and CDR2 sequences are LGHDT and YNNKEL (reference sequence). The length of the CDR3 is 13 residues. The data were taken from a study of blood T cell repertoires in COVID-19. Study context: Both acute and convalescent COVID-19 samples were obtained from the United States, Italy and Spain. T cells, B-cell-depleted T cells, or PBMCs provided the cDNA or gDNA that served as material.

In the study's own analysis: Estimation of nucleated cell counts was performed using reference gene primer amplification. TCRdb keeps only in-frame clones here, not all; method: immunoSEQ multiplex PCR. The V and J calls and clone size come from that table; D and trimming were worked out from the DNA. Of approximately 410,000 clones listed, 86% are singletons. The chain combines TRBV3-1 (or the pseudogene TRBV3-2) with TRBJ1-1; a possible D gene is TRBD1 (5 bases). The sequence came from a young woman with active or convalescent COVID-19. Sequenced material: peripheral blood. The CDR3 DNA reads TGTGCCAGCAGCCAAGAGGGGCGGCATGAAGCTTTCTTT. This gives the protein CASSQEGRHEAFF.